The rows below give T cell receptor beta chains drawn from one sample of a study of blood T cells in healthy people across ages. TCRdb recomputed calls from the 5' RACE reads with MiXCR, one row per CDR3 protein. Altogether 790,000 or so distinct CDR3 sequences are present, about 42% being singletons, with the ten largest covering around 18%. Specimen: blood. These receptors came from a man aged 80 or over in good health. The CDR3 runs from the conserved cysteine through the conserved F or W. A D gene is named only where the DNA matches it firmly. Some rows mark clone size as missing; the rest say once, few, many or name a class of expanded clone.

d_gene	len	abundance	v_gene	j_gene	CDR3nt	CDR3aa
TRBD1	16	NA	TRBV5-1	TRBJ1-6	TGCGCCAGCAGTCGGGAAGGGGGCATCCATAATTCACCCCTCCACTTT	CASSREGGIHNSPLHF
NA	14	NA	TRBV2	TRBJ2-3	TGTGCCAGCAGCGGACTACAACACACAGATACGCAGTATTTT	CASSGLQHTDTQYF
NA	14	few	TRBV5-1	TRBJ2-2	TGCGCCAGCAGTAGGGATAGGTTCACCGGGGAGCTGTTTTTT	CASSRDRFTGELFF
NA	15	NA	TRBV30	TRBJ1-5	TGTGCCTGGAGTACCCGTCAGACAGGCAATCAGCCCCAGCATTTT	CAWSTRQTGNQPQHF
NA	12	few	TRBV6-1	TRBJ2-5	TGTGCCAGCAGTGAAACGTCGTCGACCCAGTACTTC	CASSETSSTQYF
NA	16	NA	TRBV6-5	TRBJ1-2	TGTGCCAGCAGACCCCCGGGGGCACCGATTATCAATGGCTACACCTTC	CASRPPGAPIINGYTF
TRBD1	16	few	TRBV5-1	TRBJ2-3	TGCGCCAGCAGCGCTGGACAGGTTTCGGGCACAGATACGCAGTATTTT	CASSAGQVSGTDTQYF
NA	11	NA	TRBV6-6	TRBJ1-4	TGTGCCAGCGCAAGGGATGGGGGTCTGTTTTTT	CASARDGGLFF
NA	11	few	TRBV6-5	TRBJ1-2	TGTGCCAGCAAGGGGCTCTATGGCTACACCTTC	CASKGLYGYTF
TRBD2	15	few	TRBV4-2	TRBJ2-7	TGTGCCAGCAGCCACCTCAGCGGGGCCGCCTACGAGCAGTACTTC	CASSHLSGAAYEQYF
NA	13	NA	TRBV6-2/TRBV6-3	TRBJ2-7	TGTGCCAGCAGTCTCTACCTCTCTAACGAGCAGTACTTC	CASSLYLSNEQYF
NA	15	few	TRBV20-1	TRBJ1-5	TGCAGTGCTAGAGATAGCGGGATTAGCAATCAGCCCCAGCATTTT	CSARDSGISNQPQHF
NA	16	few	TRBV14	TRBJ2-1	TGTGCCAGCAGCCAAGAGAGCTGGGTAGATTACAATGAGCAGTTCTTC	CASSQESWVDYNEQFF
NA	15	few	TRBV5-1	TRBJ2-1	TGCGCCAGCAGCTTGGATCCAAACTCCTACAATGAGCAGTTCTTC	CASSLDPNSYNEQFF
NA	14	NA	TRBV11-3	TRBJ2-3	TGTGCCAGCAGCCCGTACGGGGAACCAGATACGCAGTATTTT	CASSPYGEPDTQYF
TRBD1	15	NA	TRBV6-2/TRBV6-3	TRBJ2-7	TGTGCCAGCAGCTCGGACAGGGGGTACTCCTACGAGCAGTACTTC	CASSSDRGYSYEQYF
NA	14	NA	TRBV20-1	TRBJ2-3	TGCAGTGCTAGAGCAGCGGCGAGCACAGATACGCAGTATTTT	CSARAAASTDTQYF
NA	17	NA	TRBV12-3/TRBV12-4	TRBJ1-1	TGTGCCAGCAGACCCGGACCCGGGGGCACCTTGAACACTGAAGCTTTCTTT	CASRPGPGGTLNTEAFF
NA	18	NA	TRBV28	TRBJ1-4	TGTGCCAGCAGCTCGTCTGCCCAGGGACTTGCAACTAATGAAAAACTGTTTTTT	CASSSSAQGLATNEKLFF
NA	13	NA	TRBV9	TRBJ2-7	TGTGCCAGCAGCGTAGGGCTAGAAAATGAGCAGTACTTC	CASSVGLENEQYF
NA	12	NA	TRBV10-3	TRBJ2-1	TGTGCCATCAGTGAGTCGGCAGGGATGCAGTTCTTC	CAISESAGMQFF
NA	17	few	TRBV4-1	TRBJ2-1	TGCGCCAGCAGCCCCAGATTGGGGAGTAGGGGACGCAATGGGCAGTTCTTC	CASSPRLGSRGRNGQFF
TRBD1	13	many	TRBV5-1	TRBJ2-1	TGCGCCAGCAGCAAGGGACAGGGTGCTGAGCAGTTCTTC	CASSKGQGAEQFF
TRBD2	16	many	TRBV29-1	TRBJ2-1	TGCAGCGTTGAATCGCCTAGCGGGAGTGTAAGCAATGAGCAGTTCTTC	CSVESPSGSVSNEQFF
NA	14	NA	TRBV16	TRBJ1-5	TGTGCCAGCAGCCAATCGAGAGGAATTCAGCCCCAGCATTTT	CASSQSRGIQPQHF
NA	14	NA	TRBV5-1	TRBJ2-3	TGCGCCAGCAGCTCAGGGACCGACCCGGATACGCAGTATTTT	CASSSGTDPDTQYF
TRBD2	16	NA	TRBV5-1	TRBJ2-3	TGCGCCAGCAGCTTCGGCGGGAGAACTAGCACAGATACGCAGTATTTT	CASSFGGRTSTDTQYF
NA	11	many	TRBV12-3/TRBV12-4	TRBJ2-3	TGTGCCAGCAGTTTAGAAGATACGCAGTATTTT	CASSLEDTQYF
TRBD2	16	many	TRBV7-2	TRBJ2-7	TGTGCCAGCAGCCAAGGACTAGCGGGAGCTCTCGACGAGCAGTACTTC	CASSQGLAGALDEQYF
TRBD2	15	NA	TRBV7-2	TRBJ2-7	TGTGCCAGCAGCTTGGGGGGGACGACTACCTACGAGCAGTACTTC	CASSLGGTTTYEQYF
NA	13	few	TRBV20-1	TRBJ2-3	TGCAGTGCTGGGGAGGAAACCACAGATACGCAGTATTTT	CSAGEETTDTQYF
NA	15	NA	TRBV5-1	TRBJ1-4	TGCGCCAGCAGCCTCCGGGGGCAAACTAATGAAAAACTGTTTTTT	CASSLRGQTNEKLFF
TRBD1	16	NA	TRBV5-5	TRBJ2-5	TGTGCCAGCACCAAGGGGGCCAGTAATTGGGGGGAGACCCAGTACTTC	CASTKGASNWGETQYF
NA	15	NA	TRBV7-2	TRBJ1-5	TGTGCCAGCAGCTTAGACATAGGGCCCAATCAGCCCCAGCATTTT	CASSLDIGPNQPQHF
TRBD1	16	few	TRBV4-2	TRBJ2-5	TGTGCCAGCAGCCACTCCGGGACAGGGGGCTTCGAGACCCAGTACTTC	CASSHSGTGGFETQYF
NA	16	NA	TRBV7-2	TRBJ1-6	TGTGCCAGCAGCAAAGTTCCGACACCTCAAAATTCACCCCTCCACTTT	CASSKVPTPQNSPLHF
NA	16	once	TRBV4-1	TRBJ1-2	TGCGCCAGCAGCCAAGACTGGGGGGAAGCTAACTATGGCTACACCTTC	CASSQDWGEANYGYTF
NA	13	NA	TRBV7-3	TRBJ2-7	TGTGCCAGCAGCCAATCCAGGACCTACGAGCAGTACTTC	CASSQSRTYEQYF
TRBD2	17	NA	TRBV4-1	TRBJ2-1	TGCGCCAGCAGCCTCCTAGCAGGCGGGAGAATCGACAATGAGCAGTTCTTC	CASSLLAGGRIDNEQFF
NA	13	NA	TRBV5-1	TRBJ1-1	TGCGCCAGCAGCCATACACTGAACACTGAAGCTTTCTTT	CASSHTLNTEAFF
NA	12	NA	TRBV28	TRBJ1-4	TGTGCCAGCAGTTTAAGGGCCAGTAAGGTGTTTTTT	CASSLRASKVFF
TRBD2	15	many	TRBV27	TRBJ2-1	TGCGCCAGCAGGGGGACTAGCGGGAGTTACAATGAGCAGTTCTTC	CASRGTSGSYNEQFF
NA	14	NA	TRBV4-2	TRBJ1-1	TGTGCCAGCAGCCAAGACATGGGGGACACTGGAGCTTTCTTT	CASSQDMGDTGAFF
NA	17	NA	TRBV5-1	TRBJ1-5	TGCGCCAGCAGACCCGGGACCGACAGGATTAGCAATCAGCCCCAGCATTTT	CASRPGTDRISNQPQHF
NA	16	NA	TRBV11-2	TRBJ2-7	TGTGCCAGCAGCGAGGCGGTTTGCCAGGGTCGAAACGAGCAGTACTTC	CASSEAVCQGRNEQYF
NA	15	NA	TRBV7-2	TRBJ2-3	TGTGCCAGCAGCCATCAAGAACTCCCCAGGGATACGCAGTATTTT	CASSHQELPRDTQYF
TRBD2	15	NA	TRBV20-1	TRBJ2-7	TGCAGTGCTAGAGATCTTACTAGCGGGATCAACGAGCAGTACTTC	CSARDLTSGINEQYF
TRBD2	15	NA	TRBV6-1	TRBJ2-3	TGTGCCAGCGAATTGGACCGCGGGGGGACAGATACGCAGTATTTT	CASELDRGGTDTQYF
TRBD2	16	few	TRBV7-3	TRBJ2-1	TGTGCCAGCAGCTTAGGTCTTAGGCTAGCGGGATATGAGCAGTTCTTC	CASSLGLRLAGYEQFF
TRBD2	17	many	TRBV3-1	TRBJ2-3	TGTGCCAGCAGCCAAGGACTAGCGGGAGACCTCACAGATACGCAGTATTTT	CASSQGLAGDLTDTQYF
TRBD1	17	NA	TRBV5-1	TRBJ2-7	TGCGCCAGCAGCTGGAAGGTGACAGGGGGCAATTTGTACGAGCAGTACTTC	CASSWKVTGGNLYEQYF
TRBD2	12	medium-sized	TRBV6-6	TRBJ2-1	TGTGCCAGCACGGGGGGCTACAATGAGCAGTTCTTC	CASTGGYNEQFF
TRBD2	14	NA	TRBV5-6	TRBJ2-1	TGTGCCACCCTCGGACGGGGGGACTACAATGAGCAGTTCTTC	CATLGRGDYNEQFF
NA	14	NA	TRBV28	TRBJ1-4	TGTGCCAGCAGTTTGAGTTGGGGCGATGGAAAACCGTTTTTT	CASSLSWGDGKPFF
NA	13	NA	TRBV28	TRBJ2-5	TGTGCCAGCATGAGCCGACAGGCAGAGACCCAGTACTTC	CASMSRQAETQYF